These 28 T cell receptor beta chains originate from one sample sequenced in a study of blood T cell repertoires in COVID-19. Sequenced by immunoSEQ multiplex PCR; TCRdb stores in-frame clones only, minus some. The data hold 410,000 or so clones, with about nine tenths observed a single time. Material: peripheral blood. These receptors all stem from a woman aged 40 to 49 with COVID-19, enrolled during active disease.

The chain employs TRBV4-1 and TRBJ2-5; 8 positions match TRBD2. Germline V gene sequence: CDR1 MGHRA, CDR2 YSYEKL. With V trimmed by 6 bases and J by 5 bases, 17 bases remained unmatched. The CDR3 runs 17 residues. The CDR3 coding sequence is TGCGCCAGCAGAGCCGGTTGGAGCGGGGGTAACCGGGAGACCCAGTACTTC. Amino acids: CASRAGWSGGNRETQYF.

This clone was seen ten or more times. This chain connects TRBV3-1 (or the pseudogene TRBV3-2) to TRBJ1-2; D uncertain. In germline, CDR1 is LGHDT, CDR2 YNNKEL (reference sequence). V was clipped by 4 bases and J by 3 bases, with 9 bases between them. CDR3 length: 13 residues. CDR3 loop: CASSPALDYGYTF. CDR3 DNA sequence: TGTGCCAGCAGCCCTGCACTGGACTATGGCTACACCTTC.

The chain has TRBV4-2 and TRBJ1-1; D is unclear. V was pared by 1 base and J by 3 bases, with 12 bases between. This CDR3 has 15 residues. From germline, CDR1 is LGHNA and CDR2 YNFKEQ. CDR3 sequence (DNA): TGTGCCAGCAGCCAAGGAAGAAGCGGGGACACTGAAGCTTTCTTT. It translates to CASSQGRSGDTEAFF.

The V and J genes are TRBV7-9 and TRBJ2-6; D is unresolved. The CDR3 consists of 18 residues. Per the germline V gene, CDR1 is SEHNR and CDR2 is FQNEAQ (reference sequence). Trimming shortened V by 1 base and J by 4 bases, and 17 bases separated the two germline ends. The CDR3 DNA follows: TGTGCCAGCAGCTTAGTAAGCCTTAAAGCTCCCGGGGCCAACGTCCTGACTTTC. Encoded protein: CASSLVSLKAPGANVLTF.

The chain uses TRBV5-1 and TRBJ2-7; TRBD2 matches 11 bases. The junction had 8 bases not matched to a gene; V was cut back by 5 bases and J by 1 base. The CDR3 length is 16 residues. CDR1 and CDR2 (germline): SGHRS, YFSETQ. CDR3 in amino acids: CASSTRGLAASYEQYF. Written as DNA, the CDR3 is TGCGCCAGCAGTACCAGGGGACTAGCGGCATCCTACGAGCAGTACTTC.

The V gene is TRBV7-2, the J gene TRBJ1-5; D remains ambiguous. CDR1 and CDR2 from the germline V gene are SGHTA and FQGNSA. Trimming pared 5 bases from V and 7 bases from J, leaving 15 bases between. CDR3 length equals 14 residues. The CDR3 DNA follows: TGTGCCAGCAGCCTAGACTACAGCGGCCAGCCCCAGCATTTT. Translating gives CASSLDYSGQPQHF.

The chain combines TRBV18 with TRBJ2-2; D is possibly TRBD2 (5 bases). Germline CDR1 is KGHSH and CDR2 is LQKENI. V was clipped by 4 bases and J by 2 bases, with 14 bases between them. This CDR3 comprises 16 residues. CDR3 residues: CASSRFASSNTGELFF. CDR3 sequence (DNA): TGTGCCAGCTCACGGTTCGCTAGCAGTAACACCGGGGAGCTGTTTTTT.

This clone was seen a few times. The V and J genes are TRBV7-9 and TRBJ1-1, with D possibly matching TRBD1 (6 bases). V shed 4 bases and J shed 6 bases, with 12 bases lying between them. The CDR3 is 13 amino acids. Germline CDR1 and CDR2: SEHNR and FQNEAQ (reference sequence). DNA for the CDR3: TGTGCCAGCAGCTCCACAGGGAGGGCTGAAGCTTTCTTT. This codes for CASSSTGRAEAFF.

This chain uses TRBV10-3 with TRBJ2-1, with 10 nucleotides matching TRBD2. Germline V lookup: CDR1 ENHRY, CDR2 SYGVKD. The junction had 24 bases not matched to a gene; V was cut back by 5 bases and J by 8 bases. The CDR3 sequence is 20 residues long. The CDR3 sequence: CAISPRVSGRAPSEIDEQFF. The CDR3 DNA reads TGTGCCATCAGTCCGAGAGTAAGCGGGAGGGCCCCGTCAGAGATTGATGAGCAGTTCTTC.

The CDR3 coding sequence is TGTGCCACCAGTGCCCGGGGACAGGGGGCAGAGACCCAGTACTTC. This encodes CATSARGQGAETQYF. The chain is built from TRBV24-1 and TRBJ2-5, with TRBD1 identical over 12 bases. Unmatched junction bases numbered 4, after V lost 5 bases and J lost 4 bases. Germline assignment: CDR1 KGHDR and CDR2 SFDVKD. The CDR3 totals 15 residues.

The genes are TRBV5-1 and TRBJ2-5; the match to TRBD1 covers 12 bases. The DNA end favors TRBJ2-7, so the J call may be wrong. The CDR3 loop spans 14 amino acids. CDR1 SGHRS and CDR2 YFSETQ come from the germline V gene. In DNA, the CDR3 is TGCGCCAGCAGCCGGGACAGGGGGCCCTACGAGCAGTACTTC. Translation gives CASSRDRGPYEQYF.

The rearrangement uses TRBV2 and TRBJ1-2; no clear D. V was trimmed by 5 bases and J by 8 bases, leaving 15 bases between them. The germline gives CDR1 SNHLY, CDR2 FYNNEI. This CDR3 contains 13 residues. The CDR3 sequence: CASSYQTSSGYTF. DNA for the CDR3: TGTGCCAGCAGTTATCAGACATCTTCGGGCTACACCTTC.

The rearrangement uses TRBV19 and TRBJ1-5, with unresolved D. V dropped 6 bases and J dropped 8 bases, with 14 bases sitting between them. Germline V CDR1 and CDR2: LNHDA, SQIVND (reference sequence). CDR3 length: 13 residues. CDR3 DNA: TGTGCCAGTAGCCCTACCCCCGTCAAGCCCCAGCATTTT. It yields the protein CASSPTPVKPQHF. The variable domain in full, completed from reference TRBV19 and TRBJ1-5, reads DGGITQSPKYLFRKEGQNVTLSCEQNLNHDAMYWYRQDPGQGLRLIYYSQIVNDFQKGDIAEGYSVSREKKESFPLTVTSAQKNPTAFYLCASSPTPVKPQHFGDGTRLSIL.

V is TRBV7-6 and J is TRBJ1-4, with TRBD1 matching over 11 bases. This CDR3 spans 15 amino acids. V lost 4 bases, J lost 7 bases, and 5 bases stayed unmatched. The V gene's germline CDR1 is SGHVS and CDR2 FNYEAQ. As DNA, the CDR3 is TGTGCCAGCAGCTCGACCGGGACAGGGGGTGAAAAACTGTTTTTT. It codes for CASSSTGTGGEKLFF.

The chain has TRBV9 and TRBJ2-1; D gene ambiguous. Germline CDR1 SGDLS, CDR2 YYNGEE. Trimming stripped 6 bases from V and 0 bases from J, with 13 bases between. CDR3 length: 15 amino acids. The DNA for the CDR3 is TGTGCCAGCACCTTCCAGGCTACCTCCTACAATGAGCAGTTCTTC. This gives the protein CASTFQATSYNEQFF.

CDR3 amino acids: CASSLDWGLARGYNEQFF. The CDR3 DNA reads as TGCGCCAGCAGCTTGGATTGGGGACTAGCGAGGGGATACAATGAGCAGTTCTTC. The chain combines TRBV5-1 with TRBJ2-1; TRBD2 aligns across 10 bases. Looked up from germline, CDR1 is SGHRS and CDR2 is YFSETQ. The CDR3 runs 18 residues. The ends lost 0 bases at V and 4 bases at J; junction bases unmatched: 10.

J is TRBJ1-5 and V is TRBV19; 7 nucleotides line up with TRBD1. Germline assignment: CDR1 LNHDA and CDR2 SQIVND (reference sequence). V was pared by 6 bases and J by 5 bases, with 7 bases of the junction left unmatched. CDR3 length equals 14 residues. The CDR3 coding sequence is TGTGCCAGTAGGCCGAAACAGGGGTATCAGCCCCAGCATTTT. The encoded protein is CASRPKQGYQPQHF.

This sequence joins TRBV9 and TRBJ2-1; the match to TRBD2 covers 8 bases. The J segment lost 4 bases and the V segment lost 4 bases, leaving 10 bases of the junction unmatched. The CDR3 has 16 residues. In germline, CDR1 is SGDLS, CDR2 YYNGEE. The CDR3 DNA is TGTGCCAGCAGCCCTCGGCCGAGCGGGGGTTACAATGAGCAGTTCTTC. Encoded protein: CASSPRPSGGYNEQFF. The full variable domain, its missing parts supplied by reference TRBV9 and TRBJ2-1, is DSGVTQTPKHLITATGQRVTLRCSPRSGDLSVYWYQQSLDQGLQFLIQYYNGEERAKGNILERFSAQQFPDLHSELNLSSLELGDSALYFCASSPRPSGGYNEQFFGPGTRLTVL.

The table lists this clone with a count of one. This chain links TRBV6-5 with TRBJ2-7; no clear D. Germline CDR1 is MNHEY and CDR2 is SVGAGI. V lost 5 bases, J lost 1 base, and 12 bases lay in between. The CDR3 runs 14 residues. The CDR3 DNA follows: TGTGCCAGCAGTAAACCGACACAGTCCTACGAGCAGTACTTC. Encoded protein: CASSKPTQSYEQYF.

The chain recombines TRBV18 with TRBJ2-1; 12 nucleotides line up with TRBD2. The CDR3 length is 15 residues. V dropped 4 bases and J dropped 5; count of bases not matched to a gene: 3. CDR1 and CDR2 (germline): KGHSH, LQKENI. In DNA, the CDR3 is TGTGCCAGCTCACGACTAGCGGGGGCCAACAATGAGCAGTTCTTC. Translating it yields CASSRLAGANNEQFF.

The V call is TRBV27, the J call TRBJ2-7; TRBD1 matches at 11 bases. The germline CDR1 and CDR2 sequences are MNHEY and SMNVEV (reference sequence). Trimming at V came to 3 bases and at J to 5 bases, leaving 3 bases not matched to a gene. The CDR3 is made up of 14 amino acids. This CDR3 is CASSFGQGANEQYF. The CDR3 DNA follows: TGTGCCAGCAGTTTCGGACAGGGGGCGAACGAGCAGTACTTC.

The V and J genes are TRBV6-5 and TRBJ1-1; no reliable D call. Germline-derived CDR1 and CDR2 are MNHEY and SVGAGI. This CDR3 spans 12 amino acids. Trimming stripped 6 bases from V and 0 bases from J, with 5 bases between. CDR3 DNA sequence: TGTGCCAGCAGGACTATGAACACTGAAGCTTTCTTT. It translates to CASRTMNTEAFF.

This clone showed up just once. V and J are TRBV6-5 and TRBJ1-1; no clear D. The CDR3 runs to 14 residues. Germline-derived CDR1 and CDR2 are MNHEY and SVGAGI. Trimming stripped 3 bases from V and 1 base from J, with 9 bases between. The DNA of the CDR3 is TGTGCCAGCAGTTATCGGGAGGGGAACACTGAAGCTTTCTTT. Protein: CASSYREGNTEAFF.

The CDR3 sequence is CASSPVAGGVGNIQYF. In DNA, the CDR3 is TGTGCCAGCAGTCCAGTGGCTGGGGGGGTAGGGAACATTCAGTACTTC. The rearrangement uses TRBV27 and TRBJ2-4; TRBD2 matches at 7 bases. CDR3 length: 16 amino acids. Germline V gives CDR1 MNHEY, CDR2 SMNVEV (reference sequence). The junction had 14 bases not matched to a gene; V was cut back by 5 bases and J by 7 bases.

CDR3 nucleotides: TGTGCCATCAGCCCGGGACTGGGTCCTCTTAACTATGGCTACACCTTC. Its translation: CAISPGLGPLNYGYTF. The genes are TRBV10-3 and TRBJ1-2; possible D gene TRBD1, 5 bases. The germline V and J ends were trimmed by 6 bases and 1 base, with 18 bases remaining between them. The CDR3 covers 16 residues. In germline, CDR1 is ENHRY, CDR2 SYGVKD.

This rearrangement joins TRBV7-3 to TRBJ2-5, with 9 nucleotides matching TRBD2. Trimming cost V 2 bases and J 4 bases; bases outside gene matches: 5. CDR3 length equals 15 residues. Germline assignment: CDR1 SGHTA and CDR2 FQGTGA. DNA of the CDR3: TGTGCCAGCAGCTTACTAGCGGGGAGGGTAGAGACCCAGTACTTC. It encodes CASSLLAGRVETQYF. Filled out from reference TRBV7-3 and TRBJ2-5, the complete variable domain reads GAGVSQTPSNKVTEKGKYVELRCDPISGHTALYWYRQSLGQGPEFLIYFQGTGAADDSGLPNDRFFAVRPEGSVSTLKIQRTERGDSAVYLCASSLLAGRVETQYFGPGTRLLVL.

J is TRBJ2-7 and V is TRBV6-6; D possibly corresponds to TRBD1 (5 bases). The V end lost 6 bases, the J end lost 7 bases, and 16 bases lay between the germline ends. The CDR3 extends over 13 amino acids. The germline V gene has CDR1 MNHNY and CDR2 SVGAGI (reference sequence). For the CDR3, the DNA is TGTGCCAGCAGCCTAAAAAGGGGCAATGAGCAGTACTTC. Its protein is CASSLKRGNEQYF.

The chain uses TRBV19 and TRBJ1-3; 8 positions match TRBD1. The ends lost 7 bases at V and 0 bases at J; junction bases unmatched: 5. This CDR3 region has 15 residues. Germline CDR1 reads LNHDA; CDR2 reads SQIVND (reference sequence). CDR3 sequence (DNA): TGTGCCAGTAAGACAGGGGAACTCTCTGGAAACACCATATATTTT. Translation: CASKTGELSGNTIYF.